Below, 16 T cell receptor beta chains from the same sample are listed, as sequenced in a study of Ad26.COV2.S vaccination and SARS-CoV-2 variants. Here immunoSEQ multiplex PCR was the method, and the copy in TCRdb shows in-frame clones only, minus some. Of around 300,000 clones in the sample, 75% to 90% were seen once. The treatment is: roughly 20 received Ad26.COV2.S at low or high dose, single or two shots; 5 received placebo; per-sample allocation not given. After the first vaccine or placebo injection, samples were drawn on day 63. Sequenced here: peripheral blood, sampled in a trial of Ad26.COV2.S vaccine versus placebo. Source of these receptors: a person between 18 and 60 years old who received the Ad26.COV2.S COVID-19 vaccine or a placebo.

This rearrangement joins TRBV2 to TRBJ2-3, with TRBD2 matching over 10 bases. The germline gives CDR1 SNHLY, CDR2 FYNNEI. The CDR3 spans 15 residues. Trimming took 3 bases from V and 6 from J; bases not matched to a gene: 6. CDR3 protein: CASSDSSGSSDTQYF. The CDR3 DNA sequence: TGTGCCAGCAGTGATTCTAGCGGGAGTTCCGATACGCAGTATTTT.

CDR3 protein: CASSFTGAFEAFF. The CDR3 DNA reads TGTGCCAGCAGCTTTACAGGGGCCTTTGAAGCTTTCTTT. This chain joins TRBV5-6 and TRBJ1-1; 7 bases line up with TRBD1. V lost 2 bases and J lost 7; bases outside the gene matches: 5. Germline V gene lookup returns CDR1 SGHDT and CDR2 YYEEEE. This CDR3 has 13 amino acids.

The chain couples TRBV3-1 (or the pseudogene TRBV3-2) to TRBJ2-2; no firm D call. V shed 1 base and J shed 0 bases, with 15 bases lying between them. The CDR3 extends over 18 amino acids. The germline V gene encodes CDR1 LGHDT and CDR2 YNNKEL (reference sequence). CDR3 in amino acids: CASSQAIPGPANTGELFF. The CDR3 nucleotides are TGTGCCAGCAGCCAAGCGATTCCAGGTCCCGCGAACACCGGGGAGCTGTTTTTT.

This clone was detected only a few times. This chain uses TRBV19 with TRBJ2-7; D is possibly TRBD1 (5 bases). The CDR3 runs to 15 residues. The germline V gene has CDR1 LNHDA and CDR2 SQIVND (reference sequence). Trimming shortened V by 4 bases and J by 1 base, and 14 bases separated the two germline ends. For the CDR3, the DNA is TGTGCCAGTAGTAAGGCAGGGCCCTTGTCCTACGAGCAGTACTTC. As protein: CASSKAGPLSYEQYF.

The chain uses TRBV7-2 and TRBJ1-4, with a possible D match to TRBD1 (6 bases). Trimming pared 5 bases from V and 4 bases from J, leaving 14 bases between. The CDR3 length is 15 residues. Germline V gene lookup returns CDR1 SGHTA and CDR2 FQGNSA. CDR3 DNA sequence: TGTGCCAGCAGCCAGGCGGGCAGGGGTAATGAAAAACTGTTTTTT. Protein product: CASSQAGRGNEKLFF.

This clone was recorded a few times. V gene TRBV18 combines with J gene TRBJ1-2; D not certain. V lost 0 bases and J lost 6, with 8 bases in between. Germline V gives CDR1 KGHSH, CDR2 LQKENI. This CDR3 has 13 residues. Here the CDR3 reads CASSPPGINGYTF. CDR3 nucleotides: TGTGCCAGCTCACCACCGGGGATCAATGGCTACACCTTC.

Only a few counts were recorded for this clone. The rearrangement uses TRBV19 and TRBJ1-1; tentatively, D is TRBD1 (5 bases). CDR3 length equals 13 residues. Trimming cost V 5 bases and J 4 bases, with 11 bases left between them. Germline CDR1 LNHDA, CDR2 SQIVND (reference sequence). The chain's CDR3 is CASSESGGTEAFF. The CDR3 coding sequence is TGTGCCAGTAGTGAGTCCGGGGGCACTGAAGCTTTCTTT.

The chain joins TRBV28 to TRBJ2-7, with D perhaps matching TRBD2 (5 bases). Per germline, CDR1 MDHEN and CDR2 SYDVKM. This CDR3 has 14 amino acids. V lost 6 bases to trimming and J lost 4 bases, with 16 bases between them. The CDR3 coding sequence is TGTGCCAGCAGCCCGGGAAACCCCTTTTACGAGCAGTACTTC. Translating gives CASSPGNPFYEQYF.

The gene calls are TRBV6-7 and TRBJ2-5, with TRBD2 identical over 9 bases. TRBV6-7 is flagged as an ORF with uncertain function. The CDR3 runs to 17 residues. Losses at the gene ends were 5 bases for V and 0 bases for J; bases not matched to a gene: 10. The CDR3: CASSTSGPSPNQETQYF. CDR3 nucleotide sequence: TGTGCCAGCAGTACTAGCGGGCCATCACCCAACCAAGAGACCCAGTACTTC.

The rearrangement joins TRBV5-6 to TRBJ2-5; D is undetermined. V shed 3 bases and J shed 7 bases, with 10 bases lying between them. Germline CDR1 SGHDT, CDR2 YYEEEE. The CDR3 totals 12 residues. Written as DNA, the CDR3 is TGTGCCAGCAGCTCAGGTGGGCTGACCCAGTACTTC. Protein product: CASSSGGLTQYF.

This rearrangement joins TRBV4-1 to TRBJ2-2, with D uncertain. Trimming cost V 1 base and J 5 bases, with 11 bases left between them. The CDR3 runs 15 residues. The V gene's germline CDR1 is MGHRA and CDR2 YSYEKL. CDR3 loop: CASSQGGLRTGELFF. The CDR3 DNA sequence: TGCGCCAGCAGCCAAGGAGGTCTGCGGACCGGGGAGCTGTTTTTT.

V gene TRBV5-1 combines with J gene TRBJ1-5; TRBD1 agrees at 10 bases. The V gene end was trimmed by 4 bases and the J gene end by 7 bases; junction bases not matched to a gene: 11. The CDR3 totals 16 residues. Germline V gives CDR1 SGHRS, CDR2 YFSETQ. CDR3 protein: CASSTTPGQGYQPQHF. As DNA, the CDR3 is TGCGCCAGCAGCACAACCCCGGGACAGGGGTACCAGCCCCAGCATTTT.

The J gene is TRBJ2-3, the V gene TRBV5-6, with D hard to call. The germline V gene encodes CDR1 SGHDT and CDR2 YYEEEE. The CDR3 length is 15 residues. V was trimmed by 5 bases and J by 0 bases, leaving 13 bases between them. CDR3 in DNA: TGTGCCAGCAGGCTGGTTGGGTTAAGCACAGATACGCAGTATTTT. Protein sequence: CASRLVGLSTDTQYF.

The V and J genes are TRBV6-1 and TRBJ1-4; D possibly corresponds to TRBD1 (6 bases). V dropped 0 bases and J dropped 8 bases, with 10 bases sitting between them. Germline V CDR1 and CDR2: MNHNS, SASEGT. The CDR3 spans 14 residues. The CDR3 sequence: CASSEAGGREKLFF. In DNA form, the CDR3 reads TGTGCCAGCAGTGAAGCAGGGGGACGCGAAAAACTGTTTTTT.

Concerning this clone itself: One junction end does not reproduce the germline sequence, and a read error may be involved. The gene calls are TRBV3-1 (or the pseudogene TRBV3-2) and TRBJ2-5; TRBD1 aligns across 7 bases. The CDR3 runs 11 residues. CDR1 is LGHDT and CDR2 is YNNKEL in the germline V gene (reference sequence). For the CDR3, the DNA is TGTGCCAGCAGCCTCCGGGGCAGGGGGAACTTC. Translated: CASSLRGRGNF.

This chain links TRBV28 with TRBJ1-5, with D hard to call. Germline lookup yields CDR1 MDHEN and CDR2 SYDVKM. With 4 bases removed from V and 0 bases from J, the gap between germline ends came to 10 bases. The CDR3 length is 15 residues. The CDR3 region is CASSWVSGSNQPQHF. CDR3 DNA: TGTGCCAGCAGTTGGGTTTCGGGTAGCAATCAGCCCCAGCATTTT.